The present TCR beta chain was sequenced within a study of beta chain features in type 1 diabetes. Overall study: Age, gender and cell yields were similar between patients and healthy donors.

This CDR3 has 14 residues. Per the germline V gene, CDR1 is LNHDA and CDR2 is SQIVND (reference sequence). V gave up 2 bases and J gave up 7 bases, with 12 bases separating them. Expressed TCRB transcripts got sequenced, as all isolated RNA was reverse transcribed. Method: immunoSEQ multiplex PCR; TCRdb's copy keeps in-frame clones and lacks some. The data contain 300,000 to 400,000 clones, roughly 12% of them singletons. This rearrangement joins TRBV19 to TRBJ2-1; a possible D gene is TRBD2 (7 bases). The sample comprised naive CD4+ T cells from blood. The sequence was obtained from a man younger than 30 in good health. For the CDR3, the DNA is TGTGCCAGTAGTATACGGGGGGCGGGGAATGAGCAGTTCTTC. Amino acids: CASSIRGAGNEQFF.